This is a list of T cell receptor beta chains from one sample in a study of blood T cell repertoires in COVID-19. Sequencing used immunoSEQ multiplex PCR; TCRdb keeps in-frame clones, though not all of them. The sample lists some 190,000 clones, approximately 87% occurring once. Sequencing was carried out using peripheral blood. The receptors stem from a person aged 65-85 years with COVID-19, enrolled during active disease. Both conserved end residues are part of each CDR3. Clone size is shown for a subset of rows, as once, few, many or a class of expanded clone.

v_gene: TRBV3-1/TRBV3-2; abundance: NA; j_gene: TRBJ1-3; CDR3aa: CASSQDRGGDTIYF
v_gene: TRBV10-3; abundance: NA; j_gene: TRBJ2-7; CDR3aa: CAISLDSSYEQYF
v_gene: TRBV4-1; abundance: NA; j_gene: TRBJ2-7; CDR3aa: CASSQEYYDSYEQYF
v_gene: TRBV5-4; abundance: once; j_gene: TRBJ1-1; CDR3aa: CASSLSQGRNTEAFF
v_gene: TRBV9; abundance: once; j_gene: TRBJ1-2; CDR3aa: CASSVSRTRTGINYGYTF
v_gene: TRBV28; abundance: NA; j_gene: TRBJ2-7; CDR3aa: CASSPQTGAGNEQYF
v_gene: TRBV5-8; abundance: NA; j_gene: TRBJ2-7; CDR3aa: CASSPWTSGTYEQYF
v_gene: TRBV7-8; abundance: NA; j_gene: TRBJ1-4; CDR3aa: CASSLAQDTEKLFF
v_gene: TRBV11-2; abundance: NA; j_gene: TRBJ2-7; CDR3aa: CASSLEDRAKQYF
v_gene: TRBV6-5; abundance: NA; j_gene: TRBJ1-2; CDR3aa: CASRTDGFGGYTF
v_gene: TRBV19; abundance: NA; j_gene: TRBJ1-2; CDR3aa: CASSTQGAYGYTF
v_gene: TRBV2; abundance: few; j_gene: TRBJ1-6; CDR3aa: CASSPNRVENSPLHF
v_gene: TRBV18; abundance: NA; j_gene: TRBJ1-5; CDR3aa: CASSPIVTDNQPQHF
v_gene: TRBV6-5; abundance: NA; j_gene: TRBJ2-7; CDR3aa: CASSFRGGSYEQYF
v_gene: TRBV6-4; abundance: NA; j_gene: TRBJ1-2; CDR3aa: CASRLTGEGANYGYTF
v_gene: TRBV7-7; abundance: NA; j_gene: TRBJ2-2; CDR3aa: CASSPRGAGGPGELFF
v_gene: TRBV4-3; abundance: NA; j_gene: TRBJ2-2; CDR3aa: CASSPGGLGSMTGELFF
v_gene: TRBV28; abundance: NA; j_gene: TRBJ2-7; CDR3aa: CASSLRSPGEQYF
v_gene: TRBV7-3; abundance: NA; j_gene: TRBJ1-3; CDR3aa: CASSSRTGPGNTIYF
v_gene: TRBV25-1; abundance: NA; j_gene: TRBJ2-1; CDR3aa: CASSEYPGGREQFF
v_gene: TRBV15; abundance: NA; j_gene: TRBJ2-3; CDR3aa: CATSRTTSGRNTQYF
v_gene: TRBV7-9; abundance: NA; j_gene: TRBJ2-2; CDR3aa: CASSQGDRNTGELFF
v_gene: TRBV6-5; abundance: NA; j_gene: TRBJ1-6; CDR3aa: CASSSTSTGSNSPLHF
v_gene: TRBV10-3; abundance: once; j_gene: TRBJ2-7; CDR3aa: CASHTGPTHYEQYF
v_gene: TRBV5-5; abundance: NA; j_gene: TRBJ2-7; CDR3aa: CASTRLTSGPYEQYF
v_gene: TRBV9; abundance: NA; j_gene: TRBJ2-2; CDR3aa: CASSVGTSASTGELFF
v_gene: TRBV3-1/TRBV3-2; abundance: NA; j_gene: TRBJ1-6; CDR3aa: CASSQVSGLGPLHF
v_gene: TRBV4-3; abundance: NA; j_gene: TRBJ2-6; CDR3aa: CASSQVLGANVLTF
v_gene: TRBV7-9; abundance: NA; j_gene: TRBJ2-1; CDR3aa: CASSPGGSPYNEQFF
v_gene: TRBV5-1; abundance: NA; j_gene: TRBJ2-3; CDR3aa: CASSPRGATDTQYF
v_gene: TRBV28; abundance: NA; j_gene: TRBJ2-3; CDR3aa: CASSQSTSGGLDTQYF
v_gene: TRBV11-1; abundance: NA; j_gene: TRBJ1-3; CDR3aa: CASSLTGTGNTIYF
v_gene: TRBV5-1; abundance: NA; j_gene: TRBJ2-5; CDR3aa: CASSLVPGEMETQYF
v_gene: TRBV7-8; abundance: once; j_gene: TRBJ2-5; CDR3aa: CASSPSGQGVGTQYF
v_gene: TRBV23-1; abundance: once; j_gene: TRBJ1-3; CDR3aa: CASSQPGQVHSGNTIYF
v_gene: TRBV6-4; abundance: NA; j_gene: TRBJ1-1; CDR3aa: CASRGGVGNTEAFF
v_gene: TRBV6-2/TRBV6-3; abundance: NA; j_gene: TRBJ1-5; CDR3aa: CASSYSTPHQPQHF
v_gene: TRBV10-3; abundance: NA; j_gene: TRBJ2-3; CDR3aa: CATHHSGLSTDTQYF
v_gene: TRBV7-9; abundance: NA; j_gene: TRBJ1-1; CDR3aa: CASSLVLQLNTEAFF
v_gene: TRBV5-1; abundance: once; j_gene: TRBJ2-1; CDR3aa: CASSFQQGAHEQFF
v_gene: TRBV7-8; abundance: NA; j_gene: TRBJ2-3; CDR3aa: CASRQGASTDTQYF
v_gene: TRBV3-1/TRBV3-2; abundance: NA; j_gene: TRBJ1-2; CDR3aa: CASSQGEAYTF
v_gene: TRBV6-5; abundance: NA; j_gene: TRBJ1-1; CDR3aa: CASSRMYRDTEAFF
v_gene: TRBV5-1; abundance: NA; j_gene: TRBJ1-1; CDR3aa: CASSFGGKDTEAFF
v_gene: TRBV7-2; abundance: NA; j_gene: TRBJ2-3; CDR3aa: CASSLPHLAGSSDTQYF
v_gene: TRBV4-1; abundance: NA; j_gene: TRBJ2-7; CDR3aa: CASSQVPGTPREQYF
v_gene: TRBV6-5; abundance: NA; j_gene: TRBJ1-6; CDR3aa: CASSYSGREGSPLHF
v_gene: TRBV4-3; abundance: once; j_gene: TRBJ2-1; CDR3aa: CASSHGTSGINEQFF
v_gene: TRBV10-3; abundance: NA; j_gene: TRBJ2-3; CDR3aa: CAISGYRPGQGAGTDTQYF
v_gene: TRBV2; abundance: NA; j_gene: TRBJ2-1; CDR3aa: CASVIAWSSYNEQFF
v_gene: TRBV2; abundance: few; j_gene: TRBJ1-2; CDR3aa: CASSVRSGGYGYTF
v_gene: TRBV7-2; abundance: NA; j_gene: TRBJ1-1; CDR3aa: CASSTAGNTEAFF
v_gene: TRBV5-4; abundance: once; j_gene: TRBJ2-7; CDR3aa: CASSLGQGRYEQYF
v_gene: TRBV7-9; abundance: NA; j_gene: TRBJ1-1; CDR3aa: CASSFGTGALFAFF